These 25 T cell receptor beta chains share one sample of origin, sequenced in a study of identical twins. TCRdb called the 5' RACE reads again in MiXCR, with one record for every CDR3 protein. Of hundreds of thousands of distinct CDR3 sequences in the sample, about 12% were seen once. Another study also made use of these data, one on yellow fever vaccine responses in identical twins.

The material sequenced was PBMCs. These receptor sequences come from a woman aged 18-29 years in good health.

This clonotype came up many times. This sequence joins TRBV28 and TRBJ2-3; D may be TRBD1 or TRBD2 (5 bases each). The CDR3 covers 14 residues. V lost 7 bases and J lost 1, with 12 bases in between. Germline lookup yields CDR1 MDHEN and CDR2 SYDVKM. This CDR3 reads CASKGSGGTDTQYF. The CDR3 region has the DNA TGTGCCAGCAAGGGGTCCGGGGGCACAGATACGCAGTATTTT.

This clonotype turned up a few times. The rearrangement joins TRBV6-1 to TRBJ2-2; 7 bases map to TRBD1. The CDR3 is 13 residues long. Germline CDR1 is MNHNS and CDR2 is SASEGT. V shed 6 bases and J 4 bases; nucleotides not matched to a gene: 2. In DNA form, the CDR3 reads TGTGCCAGCAGGACAGGGCCCACCGGGGAGCTGTTTTTT. Its translation: CASRTGPTGELFF.

This clonotype was detected only a few times. The DNA of the CDR3 is TGTGCCAGCAGCCAAGGTTACAGTTATGGCTACACCTTC. Amino acids: CASSQGYSYGYTF. The V and J genes are TRBV3-1 and TRBJ1-2, with D uncertain. The CDR3 is 13 residues long. V shed 1 base and J shed 5 bases, with 8 bases lying between them. Germline CDR1 and CDR2: LGHDT and YNNKEL (reference sequence).

This clonotype was recorded at least ten times. This chain links TRBV12-3 or TRBV12-4 with TRBJ1-6; 7 nucleotides line up with TRBD1. The ends lost 7 bases at V and 5 bases at J; junction bases unmatched: 5. This CDR3 comprises 14 residues. Here the CDR3 DNA reads TGTGCCAGCACCCCGGGACAGAATAATTCACCCCTCCACTTT. It codes for CASTPGQNNSPLHF.

The chain carries TRBV5-1 and TRBJ2-7; D is unresolved. Per germline, CDR1 SGHRS and CDR2 YFSETQ. The CDR3 has 13 amino acids. V was clipped by 4 bases and J by 0 bases, with 8 bases between them. The CDR3 coding sequence is TGCGCCAGCAGCCAACAGAGCTCCTACGAGCAGTACTTC. Protein sequence: CASSQQSSYEQYF.

The V call is TRBV20-1, the J call TRBJ1-2; possibly TRBD1 for D (5 bases). Trimming took 6 bases from V and 1 from J, leaving 12 bases between them. The CDR3 has 13 residues. Germline values: CDR1 DFQATT, CDR2 SNEGSKA (reference sequence). The CDR3 loop is CSARAGGNYGYTF. CDR3 in DNA: TGCAGTGCCCGCGCCGGGGGTAACTATGGCTACACCTTC.

J is TRBJ2-4 and V is TRBV27; 9 positions match TRBD1. The CDR3 is 14 amino acids. The V gene's germline CDR1 is MNHEY and CDR2 SMNVEV (reference sequence). V was pared by 6 bases and J by 12 bases, with 12 bases of the junction left unmatched. CDR3 nucleotides: TGTGCCAGCAGGCCAACCCGGGACAGGGACTATCAGTACTTC. Protein product: CASRPTRDRDYQYF.

V is TRBV29-1 and J is TRBJ2-1; the D gene is possibly TRBD1 (5 bases). Germline V gene data show CDR1 as SQVTM and CDR2 as ANQGSEA. The CDR3 contains 12 residues. V dropped 2 bases and J dropped 7 bases, with 9 bases sitting between them. The CDR3 DNA follows: TGCAGCGTTGAACAGGGTTGGAATGAGCAGTTCTTC. Amino acid sequence: CSVEQGWNEQFF.

The chain is built from TRBV5-1 and TRBJ2-1; maybe TRBD1 (6 bases). The CDR3 sequence is 16 residues long. Between the trimmed V and J ends, which lost 0 bases and 0 bases, there was a span of 10 bases. From germline, CDR1 is SGHRS and CDR2 YFSETQ. The CDR3, as DNA: TGCGCCAGCAGCTTGGGGGGACACCTCTCCTACAATGAGCAGTTCTTC. Encoded protein: CASSLGGHLSYNEQFF.

V and J are TRBV12-3 or TRBV12-4 and TRBJ2-1; TRBD2 matches 7 bases. This CDR3 spans 15 amino acids. V gave up 3 bases and J gave up 2 bases; unmatched junction bases: 4. In nucleotides, the CDR3 is TGTGCCAGCAGTTTGTTCGGGACTACCTACAATGAGCAGTTCTTC. As protein: CASSLFGTTYNEQFF.

This clonotype was counted a few times. This chain joins TRBV7-6 and TRBJ2-1, with D possibly matching TRBD1 (6 bases). This CDR3 contains 16 residues. V was pared by 5 bases and J by 4 bases, with 18 bases between. CDR1 and CDR2 from the germline V gene are SGHVS and FNYEAQ. CDR3 sequence reads: CASSPGREGGYNEQFF. In nucleotides, the CDR3 is TGTGCCAGCAGCCCGGGAAGGGAAGGGGGTTACAATGAGCAGTTCTTC.

This chain links TRBV2 with TRBJ1-1, with D perhaps TRBD1 (5 bases). With 6 bases removed from V and 6 bases from J, the gap between germline ends came to 14 bases. CDR1 and CDR2 (germline): SNHLY, FYNNEI. There are 13 residues in the CDR3. CDR3 coding DNA: TGTGCCAGCAGCCGGGGGGTTATCCCTGAAGCTTTCTTT. It is translated as CASSRGVIPEAFF.

This clonotype was detected a few times. The chain carries TRBV27 and TRBJ2-3, with TRBD2 identical over 12 bases. The germline gives CDR1 MNHEY, CDR2 SMNVEV (reference sequence). Unmatched junction bases numbered 8, after V lost 5 bases and J lost 2 bases. This CDR3 comprises 17 residues. The CDR3 loop is CASSTRLAGGPTDTQYF. CDR3 DNA sequence: TGTGCCAGCAGTACCCGGCTAGCGGGAGGGCCCACAGATACGCAGTATTTT.

The table lists this clonotype with a few counts. The chain couples TRBV6-1 to TRBJ2-7, with D possibly being TRBD2 (7 bases). Germline CDR1 MNHNS, CDR2 SASEGT. The CDR3 is made up of 15 amino acids. V was clipped by 6 bases and J by 2 bases, with 17 bases between them. The CDR3 loop is CASRPFQGTTYEQYV. In DNA, the CDR3 is TGTGCCAGCAGACCCTTCCAGGGGACTACCTACGAGCAGTACGTC.

This clonotype appeared many times. The rearrangement links TRBV29-1 to TRBJ2-5; TRBD1 is a possible D gene (5 bases). The ends were cut back, 7 bases at V and 5 bases at J, with 11 bases in the middle. Germline V gene lookup returns CDR1 SQVTM and CDR2 ANQGSEA. The CDR3 length is 11 residues. CDR3 region: CSADRHETQYF. In nucleotides, the CDR3 is TGCAGCGCCGACAGACATGAGACCCAGTACTTC. Based on the CDR3 plus reference TRBV29-1 and TRBJ2-5, the full variable domain is SAVISQKPSRDICQRGTSLTIQCQVDSQVTMMFWYRQQPGQSLTLIATANQGSEATYESGFVIDKFPISRPNLTFSTLTVSNMSPEDSSIYLCSADRHETQYFGPGTRLLVL.

This rearrangement joins TRBV20-1 to TRBJ2-3, with a possible D match to TRBD2 (5 bases). The CDR3 is 13 amino acids. Trimming left V 4 bases short and J 5 bases short, with 13 bases between. The germline CDR1 and CDR2 sequences are DFQATT and SNEGSKA (reference sequence). The CDR3, as DNA: TGCAGTGCTACCAGGACTTATAAAGATACGCAGTATTTT. It is translated as CSATRTYKDTQYF.

This clonotype was found many times. This chain links TRBV28 with TRBJ2-7; 13 bases are shared with TRBD2. CDR3 length: 14 amino acids. J was trimmed by 0 bases and V by 9 bases; bases with no gene match: 2. Germline CDR1 reads MDHEN; CDR2 reads SYDVKM. The CDR3 region has the DNA TGTGCCAGACTAGCGGGAGGGATCTCCTACGAGCAGTACTTC. Translated: CARLAGGISYEQYF.

This chain uses TRBV6-5 with TRBJ2-5, with 8 bases aligning to TRBD1. This CDR3 region has 15 residues. J was trimmed by 5 bases and V by 5 bases; bases with no gene match: 10. Germline V gene sequence: CDR1 MNHEY, CDR2 SVGAGI. In nucleotides, the CDR3 is TGTGCCAGCAGTAACCGACAGGGGCCGGGGGAGACCCAGTACTTC. Its protein product is CASSNRQGPGETQYF.

This clonotype has only a few counts. The rearrangement links TRBV6-2 or TRBV6-3 to TRBJ2-1, with 15 bases fitting TRBD2. Germline V gene lookup returns CDR1 MNHEY and CDR2 SVGEGT. V trimming: 6 bases; J trimming: 0 bases; junction bases outside the gene matches: 15. The CDR3 runs 21 residues. The CDR3 DNA follows: TGTGCCAGCAGCCCCACCCCGGGACTAGCGGGGGGCCAAAGCTCCTACAATGAGCAGTTCTTC. Its translation: CASSPTPGLAGGQSSYNEQFF.

The genes are TRBV3-1 and TRBJ1-1; D remains ambiguous. Trimming pared 1 base from V and 10 bases from J, leaving 16 bases between. This CDR3 has 14 amino acids. Germline V gene sequence: CDR1 LGHDT, CDR2 YNNKEL (reference sequence). This CDR3 reads CASSQAVEANGAFF. Here the CDR3 DNA reads TGTGCCAGCAGCCAAGCAGTAGAAGCGAATGGAGCTTTCTTT.

This chain connects TRBV18 to TRBJ2-5; D gene uncertain. The V gene lost 4 bases and the J gene lost 6 bases, with 15 bases spanning the gap. Germline V gene data show CDR1 as KGHSH and CDR2 as LQKENI. The CDR3 is 14 amino acids. CDR3 sequence reads: CASSRVVVEKTQYF. The CDR3 bases are TGTGCCAGCTCACGAGTAGTGGTGGAAAAGACCCAGTACTTC. The entire variable domain, with the rest obtained from reference TRBV18 and TRBJ2-5, is as follows: NAGVMQNPRHLVRRRGQEARLRCSPMKGHSHVYWYRQLPEEGLKFMVYLQKENIIDESGMPKERFSAEFPKEGPSILRIQQVVRGDSAAYFCASSRVVVEKTQYFGPGTRLLVL.

This clonotype was detected only a few times. The chain has TRBV15 and TRBJ2-7; no firm D call. The germline gives CDR1 LNHNV, CDR2 YYDKDF (reference sequence). This CDR3 spans 13 amino acids. V shed 1 base and J shed 4 bases, with 8 bases lying between them. The DNA of the CDR3 is TGTGCCACCAGCAGAGGAGTTTCTTACGAGCAGTACGTC. Amino acid sequence: CATSRGVSYEQYV.

This clonotype was detected many times. This rearrangement joins TRBV12-3 or TRBV12-4 to TRBJ2-2; D is unclear. Trimming stripped 3 bases from V and 0 bases from J, with 8 bases between. The CDR3 extends over 15 amino acids. The CDR3 region is CASSLRKTNTGELFF. CDR3 DNA: TGTGCCAGCAGTTTGAGAAAAACGAACACCGGGGAGCTGTTTTTT.

The genes are TRBV7-9 and TRBJ2-3; D not resolved. Germline V gives CDR1 SEHNR, CDR2 FQNEAQ (reference sequence). This CDR3 has 14 residues. The germline V and J ends were trimmed by 3 bases and 2 bases, with 9 bases remaining between them. The CDR3 is CASSFGIPTDTQYF. CDR3 nucleotides: TGTGCCAGCAGCTTTGGTATCCCCACAGATACGCAGTATTTT.

This clonotype has a count of ten or more. The CDR3 DNA reads as TGTGCCAGCAGTCCTTTATCGGACAGGGACGGTGAAGCTTTCTTT. This gives the protein CASSPLSDRDGEAFF. V gene TRBV12-3 or TRBV12-4 combines with J gene TRBJ1-1; 8 bases align to TRBD1. This CDR3 contains 15 residues. V dropped 5 bases and J dropped 7; count of bases not matched to a gene: 12.